The entry below describes one TCR beta chain. TCRdb's copy holds only in-frame clones and misses some; the assay was immunoSEQ multiplex PCR. Of tens of thousands of clones listed, approximately 95% were seen once; the top ten hold roughly 1.6%. This sample was taken from a study of cytomegalovirus exposure and HLA in healthy donors. The CDR3 length is 14 residues. V lost 3 bases and J lost 7; bases outside the gene matches: 3. Germline V CDR1 and CDR2: SGHTA, FQGTGA. The TCR originated in a young man in good health and CMV-seropositive. Sample: PBMCs. The chain recombines TRBV7-3 with TRBJ2-2; TRBD2 matches at 9 bases. As DNA, the CDR3 is TGTGCCAGCAGCTTCACTAGCGGGCACGGGGAGCTGTTTTTT. Translated, it gives CASSFTSGHGELFF.